These 2 T cell receptor beta chains came from one sample sequenced in a study of CD8 T cells in Susac syndrome. Reverse transcription used about 0.5 to 1 ug RNA and random hexamers. MiXCR, applied by TCRdb to the immunoSEQ multiplex PCR reads, yields one record per CDR3 protein. The sample includes some 170,000 distinct CDR3 sequences, approximately 94% of them seen just once. Sample: CD4+ T cells from PBMCs. These receptors were obtained from a human donor in good health.

The V gene is TRBV4-2, the J gene TRBJ2-1; TRBD2 agrees at 12 bases. This CDR3 contains 18 residues. V gave up 0 bases and J gave up 8 bases; unmatched junction bases: 11. Germline CDR1 and CDR2: LGHNA and YNFKEQ. The CDR3 spells CASSQEMASGRVLDEQFF. Here the CDR3 DNA reads TGTGCCAGCAGCCAAGAAATGGCTAGCGGGAGGGTATTGGATGAGCAGTTCTTC.

The V gene is TRBV7-2, the J gene TRBJ2-1; 9 nucleotides line up with TRBD1. This CDR3 has 13 residues. Germline V gene sequence: CDR1 SGHTA, CDR2 FQGNSA. The V and J ends lost 11 bases and 3 bases, in that order; junction bases with no gene match: 5. The CDR3 coding sequence is TGTGCCCAAGGGACAGGGAACTACAATGAGCAGTTCTTC. Protein: CAQGTGNYNEQFF.